This T cell receptor (beta chain) was sequenced during a study of blood T cell repertoires in COVID-19. Sequenced by immunoSEQ multiplex PCR; TCRdb stores in-frame clones only, minus some. The data hold around 200,000 clones, with about 85% observed a single time. The CDR3 has 13 amino acids. V shed 2 bases and J shed 5 bases, with 7 bases lying between them. The V gene's germline CDR1 is MNHEY and CDR2 SVGAGI. Enrolled through a virtual design, the participants were between roughly 18 and 95 years of age and came from around 25 US areas. Sequencing used PBMCs or T cells enriched from blood (not recorded which). The receptor comes from a man aged 40-49 years who had recovered from COVID-19. The chain joins TRBV6-5 to TRBJ2-1; D is ambiguous. The CDR3: CASSYLKDNEQFF. The CDR3 DNA follows: TGTGCCAGCAGTTACCTAAAAGACAATGAGCAGTTCTTC.